The 17 T cell receptor beta chains below were found in one sample sequenced in a study of cytomegalovirus exposure and HLA in healthy donors. The study ran its PCR with 60 Vbeta and 13 Jbeta primers. The table came from immunoSEQ multiplex PCR; TCRdb's copy has only in-frame clones and leaves some out. This sample has about 95,000 clones; approximately 81% occur once, and the top ten carry approximately 4%. Sequencing was performed on PBMCs. These TCRs come from a woman between 35 and 50 years old in good health and CMV-seropositive.

The chain uses TRBV5-1 and TRBJ2-1, with D possibly matching TRBD1 (6 bases). The CDR3 sequence is 15 residues long. CDR1 SGHRS and CDR2 YFSETQ come from the germline V gene. The germline V and J ends were trimmed by 0 bases and 7 bases, with 14 bases remaining between them. The CDR3 is CASSLDGDIRNEQFF. As DNA, the CDR3 is TGCGCCAGCAGCTTGGACGGGGACATACGGAATGAGCAGTTCTTC.

Remarks on this clone: A junction end diverges from the germline sequence, so it may reflect a read error. The chain joins TRBV7-7 to TRBJ2-3; tentative D call: TRBD1 (5 bases). CDR3 length equals 13 residues. CDR1 and CDR2 (germline): SSHAT, FNYEAQ (reference sequence). The DNA of the CDR3 is TGTGCTAGCAGCATACAGGTTGGGGATACGCAGTATTTT. It translates to CASSIQVGDTQYF.

The chain carries TRBV7-8 and TRBJ1-3; TRBD1 aligns across 7 bases. The CDR3 is made up of 15 amino acids. Germline V CDR1 and CDR2: SGHVS, FQNEAQ. V lost 4 bases to trimming and J lost 2 bases; unmatched junction nucleotides: 5. This chain's CDR3 is CASSSLTGPGNTIYF. In DNA, the CDR3 is TGTGCCAGCAGCTCGTTGACAGGGCCTGGAAACACCATATATTTT. Drawing the rest from reference TRBV7-8 and TRBJ1-3, the complete variable domain is GAGVSQSPRYKVAKRGQDVALRCDPISGHVSLFWYQQALGQGPEFLTYFQNEAQLDKSGLPSDRFFAERPEGSVSTLKIQRTQQEDSAVYLCASSSLTGPGNTIYFGEGSWLTVV.

The rearrangement uses TRBV15 and TRBJ1-4; D possibly corresponds to TRBD1 (5 bases). V lost 5 bases and J lost 4, with 14 bases in between. Germline loops: CDR1 LNHNV, CDR2 YYDKDF (reference sequence). This CDR3 is 15 amino acids long. In DNA, the CDR3 is TGTGCCACCAGCGTGACGGGGGATCATAATGAAAAACTGTTTTTT. Translated: CATSVTGDHNEKLFF.

The J gene is TRBJ2-1, the V gene TRBV5-1; D may be TRBD2 (5 bases). V was cut by 4 bases and J by 3 bases, with 14 bases left in between. There are 15 residues in the CDR3. CDR1 is SGHRS, CDR2 YFSETQ, per germline. As DNA, the CDR3 is TGCGCCAGCAGCCTACGGGGAGAGCTCTACAATGAGCAGTTCTTC. The encoded protein is CASSLRGELYNEQFF.

The chain links TRBV5-4 to TRBJ2-7; TRBD2 might be the D (6 bases). The V gene's germline CDR1 is SGHNT and CDR2 YYREEE (reference sequence). The CDR3 spans 16 residues. V lost 4 bases to trimming and J lost 7 bases, with 24 bases between them. Here the CDR3 DNA reads TGTGCCAGCAGCGTAGACCCTCGGAGGGTTCCGGGGGAGCAGTACTTC. Translation gives CASSVDPRRVPGEQYF.

The rearrangement joins TRBV2 to TRBJ2-3; D is unclear. Germline lookup yields CDR1 SNHLY and CDR2 FYNNEI. V lost 10 bases and J 3 bases, leaving 11 bases between the germline ends. This CDR3 has 12 residues. The CDR3 DNA is TGTGCCACCGCGGTTGGAACAGATACGCAGTATTTT. Its protein product is CATAVGTDTQYF.

The CDR3 is CATSREQRLITDTQYF. CDR3 coding DNA: TGTGCCACCAGCAGAGAACAGCGACTAATCACAGATACGCAGTATTTT. The chain uses TRBV15 and TRBJ2-3, with D possibly matching TRBD2 (5 bases). The CDR3 runs 16 residues. Between the trimmed V and J ends, which lost 0 bases and 2 bases, there was a span of 12 bases. CDR1 and CDR2 (germline): LNHNV, YYDKDF (reference sequence). The whole variable domain, filled in from reference TRBV15 and TRBJ2-3, reads DAMVIQNPRYQVTQFGKPVTLSCSQTLNHNVMYWYQQKSSQAPKLLFHYYDKDFNNEADTPDNFQSRRPNTSFCFLDIRSPGLGDTAMYLCATSREQRLITDTQYFGPGTRLTVL.

The chain employs TRBV2 and TRBJ1-2; 7 bases are shared with TRBD1. The CDR3 is 16 residues long. Germline trimming cut 2 bases from V and 6 bases from J; bases unmatched to any gene: 12. Per the germline V gene, CDR1 is SNHLY and CDR2 is FYNNEI. The CDR3 bases are TGTGCCAGCAGTGAACCGAAACAGGGGAGGAGGGATGGCTACACCTTC. Translated, it gives CASSEPKQGRRDGYTF.

This clone turned up a few times. CDR3 sequence: CASSLAGVFYNEQFF. CDR3 in DNA: TGTGCCAGCAGCTTAGCGGGAGTCTTCTACAATGAGCAGTTCTTC. This rearrangement joins TRBV11-2 to TRBJ2-1, with D maybe TRBD2 (6 bases). Trimming left V 1 base short and J 3 bases short, with 10 bases between. The V gene's germline CDR1 is SGHAT and CDR2 FQNNGV. The CDR3 covers 15 residues.

The chain recombines TRBV29-1 with TRBJ2-1; no clear D gene. Per the germline V gene, CDR1 is SQVTM and CDR2 is ANQGSEA. This CDR3 has 16 amino acids. The ends were cut back, 0 bases at V and 0 bases at J, with 12 bases in the middle. The CDR3 nucleotides are TGCAGCGTTGAAGATCGCCCCAGTGGCTCCTACAATGAGCAGTTCTTC. Translated: CSVEDRPSGSYNEQFF.

The J gene is TRBJ1-1, the V gene TRBV18; D is undetermined. From germline, CDR1 is KGHSH and CDR2 LQKENI. The ends were cut back, 2 bases at V and 1 base at J, with 8 bases in the middle. The CDR3 runs 14 residues. In nucleotides, the CDR3 is TGTGCCAGCTCACCAAATGAGGGGAACACTGAAGCTTTCTTT. Translated, it gives CASSPNEGNTEAFF. Full variable domain (remainder filled in from reference TRBV18 and TRBJ1-1): NAGVMQNPRHLVRRRGQEARLRCSPMKGHSHVYWYRQLPEEGLKFMVYLQKENIIDESGMPKERFSAEFPKEGPSILRIQQVVRGDSAAYFCASSPNEGNTEAFFGQGTRLTVV.

The sample holds a few counts of this clone. V usage is TRBV14 and J usage is TRBJ2-2; TRBD2 might be the D (6 bases). The ends were cut back, 0 bases at V and 1 base at J, with 12 bases in the middle. This CDR3 contains 17 residues. Germline assignment: CDR1 SGHDN and CDR2 FVKESK. In nucleotides, the CDR3 is TGTGCCAGCAGCCAAGACCGCGGGACCGAGAACACCGGGGAGCTGTTTTTT. Translated: CASSQDRGTENTGELFF.

V and J are TRBV27 and TRBJ2-7, with TRBD1 matching 7 bases. V was pared by 2 bases and J by 6 bases, with 4 bases of the junction left unmatched. Germline CDR1 MNHEY, CDR2 SMNVEV (reference sequence). The CDR3 length is 13 residues. CDR3 sequence (DNA): TGTGCCAGCAGTTTAAAGGGGGCCGGCGAGCAGTACTTC. Translated, it gives CASSLKGAGEQYF.

This clone was detected only a few times. This chain joins TRBV6-1 and TRBJ2-4; a possible D gene is TRBD2 (5 bases). V was shortened by 5 bases and J by 0 bases, with 8 bases between the two germline ends. Germline CDR1 MNHNS, CDR2 SASEGT. This CDR3 is 14 amino acids long. CDR3 sequence: CASSWTVAKNIQYF. The CDR3 DNA reads TGTGCCAGCAGTTGGACTGTAGCCAAAAACATTCAGTACTTC.

The chain joins TRBV7-6 to TRBJ1-2, with 7 bases that match TRBD1. The germline gives CDR1 SGHVS, CDR2 FNYEAQ. The junction had 6 bases not matched to a gene; V was cut back by 5 bases and J by 0 bases. CDR3 length equals 15 residues. In nucleotides, the CDR3 is TGTGCCAGCAGCGCTCAGGGGGACGCTAACTATGGCTACACCTTC. It yields the protein CASSAQGDANYGYTF.

Only a few counts were recorded for this clone. This rearrangement joins TRBV7-8 to TRBJ2-7; 11 bases are shared with TRBD2. The CDR3 covers 18 residues. J lost 3 bases, V lost 4 bases, and 14 bases had no gene match. CDR1 is SGHVS and CDR2 is FQNEAQ in the germline V gene. The CDR3 bases are TGTGCCAGCAGCTGGGGGACTAGCGGCCGATATGAGTTCTACGAGCAGTACTTC. This translates into CASSWGTSGRYEFYEQYF.